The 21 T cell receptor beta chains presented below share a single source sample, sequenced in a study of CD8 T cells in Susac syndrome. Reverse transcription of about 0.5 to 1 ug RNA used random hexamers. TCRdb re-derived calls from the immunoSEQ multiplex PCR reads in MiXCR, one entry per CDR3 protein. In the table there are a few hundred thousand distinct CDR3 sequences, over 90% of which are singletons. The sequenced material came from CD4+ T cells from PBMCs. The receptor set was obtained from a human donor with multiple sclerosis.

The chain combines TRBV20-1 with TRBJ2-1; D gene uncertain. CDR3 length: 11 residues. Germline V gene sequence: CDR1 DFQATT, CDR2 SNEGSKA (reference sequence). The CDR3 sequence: CSGQYYNEQFF. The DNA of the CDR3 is TGCAGCGGCCAATACTACAATGAGCAGTTCTTC.

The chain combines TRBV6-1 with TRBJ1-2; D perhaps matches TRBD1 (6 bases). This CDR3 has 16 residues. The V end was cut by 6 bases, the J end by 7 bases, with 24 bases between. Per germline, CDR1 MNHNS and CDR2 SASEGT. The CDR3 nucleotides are TGTGCCAGCAGGGTTTTAACAGGGAACCCCACAACTGGCTACACCTTC. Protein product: CASRVLTGNPTTGYTF.

CDR3 region: CSVDRGRGGSSTDTQYF. CDR3 sequence (DNA): TGCAGCGTTGATCGGGGCCGAGGGGGGTCTAGCACAGATACGCAGTATTTT. The rearrangement joins TRBV29-1 to TRBJ2-3, with D perhaps matching TRBD1 or TRBD2 (6 bases each). Per the germline V gene, CDR1 is SQVTM and CDR2 is ANQGSEA. The CDR3 is made up of 17 amino acids. V was pared by 3 bases and J by 0 bases, with 19 bases between.

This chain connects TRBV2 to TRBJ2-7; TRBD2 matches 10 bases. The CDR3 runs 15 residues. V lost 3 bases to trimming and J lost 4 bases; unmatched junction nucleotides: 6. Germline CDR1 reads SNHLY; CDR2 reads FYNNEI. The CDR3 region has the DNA TGTGCCAGCAGTGACCCGGGACTAGCGACATACGAGCAGTACTTC. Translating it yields CASSDPGLATYEQYF.

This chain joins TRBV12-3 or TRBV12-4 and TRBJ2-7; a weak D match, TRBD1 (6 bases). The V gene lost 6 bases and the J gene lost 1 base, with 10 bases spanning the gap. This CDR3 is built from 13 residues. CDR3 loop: CASSQGPSYEQYV. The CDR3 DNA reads TGTGCCAGCAGCCAGGGGCCATCCTACGAGCAGTACGTC.

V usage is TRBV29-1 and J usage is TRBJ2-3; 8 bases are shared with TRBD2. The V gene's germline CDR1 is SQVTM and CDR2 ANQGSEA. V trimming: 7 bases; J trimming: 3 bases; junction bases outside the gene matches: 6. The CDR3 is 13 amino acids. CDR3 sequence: CSAERGPTDTQYF. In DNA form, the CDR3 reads TGCAGCGCCGAGCGGGGGCCTACAGATACGCAGTATTTT.

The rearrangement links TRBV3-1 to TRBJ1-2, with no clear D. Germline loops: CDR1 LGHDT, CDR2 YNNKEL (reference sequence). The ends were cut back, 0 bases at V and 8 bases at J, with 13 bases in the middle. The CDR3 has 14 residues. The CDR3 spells CASSQDRGLYGYTF. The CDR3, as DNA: TGTGCCAGCAGCCAAGATCGCGGGTTGTACGGCTACACCTTC.

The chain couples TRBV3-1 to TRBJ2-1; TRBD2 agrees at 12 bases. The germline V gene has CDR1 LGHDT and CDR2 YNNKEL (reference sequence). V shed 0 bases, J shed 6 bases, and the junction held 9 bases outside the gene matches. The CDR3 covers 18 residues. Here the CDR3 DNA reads TGTGCCAGCAGCCAAGATGCTCCGGGACTAGCGGGCTTCAATGAGCAGTTCTTC. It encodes CASSQDAPGLAGFNEQFF.

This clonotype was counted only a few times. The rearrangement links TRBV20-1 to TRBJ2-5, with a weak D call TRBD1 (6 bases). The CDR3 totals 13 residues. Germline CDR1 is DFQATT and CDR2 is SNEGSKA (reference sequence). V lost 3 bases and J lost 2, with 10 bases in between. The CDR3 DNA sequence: TGCAGTGCTAGCAGAGGGGGACAAGAGACCCAGTACTTC. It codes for CSASRGGQETQYF.

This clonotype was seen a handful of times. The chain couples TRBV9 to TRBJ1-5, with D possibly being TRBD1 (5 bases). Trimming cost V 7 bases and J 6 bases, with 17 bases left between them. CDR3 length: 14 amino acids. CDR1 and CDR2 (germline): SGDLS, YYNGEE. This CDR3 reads CASSPRGEGQPQHF. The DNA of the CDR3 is TGTGCCAGCTCCCCGCGGGGGGAGGGTCAGCCCCAGCATTTT.

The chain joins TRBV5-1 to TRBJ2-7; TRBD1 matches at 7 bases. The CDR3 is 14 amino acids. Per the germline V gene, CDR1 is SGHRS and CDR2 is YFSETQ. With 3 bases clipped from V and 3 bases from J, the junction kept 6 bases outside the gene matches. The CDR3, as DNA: TGCGCCAGCAGCTCACGGGGACAGAGCTACGAGCAGTACTTC. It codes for CASSSRGQSYEQYF. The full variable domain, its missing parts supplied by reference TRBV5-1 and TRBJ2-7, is KAGVTQTPRYLIKTRGQQVTLSCSPISGHRSVSWYQQTPGQGLQFLFEYFSETQRNKGNFPGRFSGRQFSNSRSEMNVSTLELGDSALYLCASSSRGQSYEQYFGPGTRLTVT.

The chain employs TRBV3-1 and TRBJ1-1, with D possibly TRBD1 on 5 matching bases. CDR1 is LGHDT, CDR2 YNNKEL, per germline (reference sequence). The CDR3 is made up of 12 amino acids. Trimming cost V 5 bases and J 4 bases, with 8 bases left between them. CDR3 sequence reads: CASSGTPTEAFF. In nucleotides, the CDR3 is TGTGCCAGCAGCGGGACTCCCACTGAAGCTTTCTTT.

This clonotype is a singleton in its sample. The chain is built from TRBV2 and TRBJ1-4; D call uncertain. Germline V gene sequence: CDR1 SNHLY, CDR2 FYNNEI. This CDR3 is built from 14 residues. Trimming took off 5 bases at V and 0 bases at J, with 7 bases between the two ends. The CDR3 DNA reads TGTGCCAGCAGTTATTGGTCAACTAATGAAAAACTGTTTTTT. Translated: CASSYWSTNEKLFF.

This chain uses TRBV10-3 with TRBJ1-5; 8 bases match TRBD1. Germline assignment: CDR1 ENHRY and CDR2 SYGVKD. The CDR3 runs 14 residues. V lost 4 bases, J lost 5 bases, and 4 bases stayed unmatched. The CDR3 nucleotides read TGTGCCATCAGTGCGGACAGGGCTCATCAGCCCCAGCATTTT. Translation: CAISADRAHQPQHF.

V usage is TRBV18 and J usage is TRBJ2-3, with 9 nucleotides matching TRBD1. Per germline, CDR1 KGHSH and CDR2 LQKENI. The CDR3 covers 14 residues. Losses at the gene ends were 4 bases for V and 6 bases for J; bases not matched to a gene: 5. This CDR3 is CASSLTGGKDTQYF. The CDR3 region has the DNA TGTGCCAGCTCACTTACAGGGGGCAAGGATACGCAGTATTTT.

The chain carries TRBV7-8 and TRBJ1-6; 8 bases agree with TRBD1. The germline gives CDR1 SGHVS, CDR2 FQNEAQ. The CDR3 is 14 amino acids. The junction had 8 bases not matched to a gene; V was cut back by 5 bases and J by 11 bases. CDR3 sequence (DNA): TGTGCCAGCAGCCCGGGACAGGCGGTGGCACCCCTCCACTTT. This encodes CASSPGQAVAPLHF.

CDR3 sequence (DNA): TGTGCCTGGAGGGACTCAATTAACTATGGCTACACCTTC. Translated, it gives CAWRDSINYGYTF. This sequence joins TRBV30 and TRBJ1-2; D ambiguous. The germline V gene has CDR1 GTSNPN and CDR2 SVGIG (reference sequence). Trimming pared 3 bases from V and 1 base from J, leaving 9 bases between. The CDR3 is 13 amino acids.

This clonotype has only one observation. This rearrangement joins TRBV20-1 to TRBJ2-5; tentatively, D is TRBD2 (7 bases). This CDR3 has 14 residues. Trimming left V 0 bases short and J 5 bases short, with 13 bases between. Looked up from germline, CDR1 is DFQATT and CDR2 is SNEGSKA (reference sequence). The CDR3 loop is CSARDSKGGETQYF. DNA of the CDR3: TGCAGTGCTAGAGATTCTAAGGGGGGGGAGACCCAGTACTTC.

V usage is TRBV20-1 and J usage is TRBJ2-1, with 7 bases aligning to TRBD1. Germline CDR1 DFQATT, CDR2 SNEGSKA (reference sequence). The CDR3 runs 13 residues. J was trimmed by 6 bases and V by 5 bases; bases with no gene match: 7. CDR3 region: CSAYRSGGNEQFF. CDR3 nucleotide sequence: TGCAGTGCTTACCGATCAGGGGGCAATGAGCAGTTCTTC.

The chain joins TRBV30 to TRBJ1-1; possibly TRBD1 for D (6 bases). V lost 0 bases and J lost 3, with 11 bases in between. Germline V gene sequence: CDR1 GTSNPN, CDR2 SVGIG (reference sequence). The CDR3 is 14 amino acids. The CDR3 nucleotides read TGTGCCTGGAGTGTAACAAGGGGGTACACTGAAGCTTTCTTT. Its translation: CAWSVTRGYTEAFF.

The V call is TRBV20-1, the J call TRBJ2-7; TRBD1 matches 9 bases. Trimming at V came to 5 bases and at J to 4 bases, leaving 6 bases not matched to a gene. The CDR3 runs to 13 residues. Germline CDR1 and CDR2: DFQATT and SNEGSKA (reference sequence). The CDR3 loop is CSADRQGGYEQYF. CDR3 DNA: TGCAGTGCTGACCGACAGGGGGGTTACGAGCAGTACTTC.